The sample holds one count of the clone carrying this T cell receptor beta chain. The antigen is unknown. With approximately 10 days of culture completed, CD4+ T cells were isolated. The person's infection with SARS-CoV-2, confirmed by PCR, took place between March and December 2020. Participants completed two doses of the BNT162b2 or mRNA-1273 vaccine. Half-medium replacement with IL-2 medium occurred on days 3 and 7. TCRdb's table, derived via immunoSEQ multiplex PCR, lists solely in-frame clones and lacks some. The sample lists 35,000 to 55,000 clones; about 80% were seen once. The source of the sample is a study of vaccination effects on CD4 cells after COVID-19. Study conclusions and caveats: Sampling in the study covered few convalescent patients and included no early post-infection timepoints.

V gave up 4 bases and J gave up 1 base, with 14 bases separating them. This CDR3 region has 15 residues. Per the germline V gene, CDR1 is SGHDT and CDR2 is YYEEEE. The clonotype originates from a human donor who had a prior SARS-CoV-2 infection. Sequenced here: CD4+ T cells from PBMCs cultured without peptide, sampled after COVID-19 vaccination. The chain is built from TRBV5-6 and TRBJ1-1, with no clear D. CDR3 in amino acids: CASSLIMTGNTEAFF. Written as DNA, the CDR3 is TGTGCCAGCAGCCTGATTATGACGGGGAACACTGAAGCTTTCTTT.